A selection of T cell receptor beta chains follows, all from one sample in a study of T cells in Graves' hyperthyroidism and ophthalmopathy. TCRdb analysed the multiplex PCR reads with MiXCR anew, one entry per CDR3 protein. The data contain approximately 370,000 distinct CDR3 sequences, 15% to 20% of them singletons. Sequenced material: blood. All receptors derive from a woman in her 30s with Graves' hyperthyroidism that later progressed to Graves' ophthalmopathy. Both conserved end residues are part of each CDR3. Each record gives: D gene, V gene, clone size, J gene, CDR3 DNA, CDR3 protein. D genes are given only for firm matches. Size is omitted from some rows. Given values are once, few, many or a class for expanded clones.

D gene: NA
V gene: TRBV29-1
clone size: few
J gene: TRBJ2-2
CDR3 DNA: TGCAGCGCTACCCAGGGTAGGGGGGAGCTGTTTTTT
CDR3 protein: CSATQGRGELFF

D gene: TRBD1
V gene: TRBV20-1
clone size: few
J gene: TRBJ1-5
CDR3 DNA: TGCAGTGCTAAACCCCCGGCAGGGGGCGAGTGGAGCAATCAGCCCCAGCATTTT
CDR3 protein: CSAKPPAGGEWSNQPQHF

D gene: TRBD2
V gene: TRBV6-2/TRBV6-3
clone size: many
J gene: TRBJ2-1
CDR3 DNA: TGTGCCAGCAGTTACTCGCCGGGACTAGCGGATACCAATGAGCAGTTCTTC
CDR3 protein: CASSYSPGLADTNEQFF

D gene: TRBD2
V gene: TRBV5-1
clone size: many
J gene: TRBJ2-5
CDR3 DNA: TGCGCCAGCAGCGGTCTAGCGGGGGGGCCGGTGGAGACCCAGTACTTC
CDR3 protein: CASSGLAGGPVETQYF

D gene: TRBD2
V gene: TRBV7-2
clone size: many
J gene: TRBJ2-1
CDR3 DNA: TGTGCCAGCAGCTTAGGGGGGCTAGCGGGGTCCGGCAGTGAGCAGTTCTTC
CDR3 protein: CASSLGGLAGSGSEQFF

D gene: TRBD2
V gene: TRBV5-1
clone size: NA
J gene: TRBJ2-5
CDR3 DNA: TGCGCCAGCAGCCTACGGACTAGCGGGAGTATTAACTTCGAGACCCAGTACTTC
CDR3 protein: CASSLRTSGSINFETQYF

D gene: NA
V gene: TRBV4-2
clone size: few
J gene: TRBJ1-2
CDR3 DNA: TGTGCCAGCAGCCAAGGTTTAGGGCCCAACTCCTATGGCTACACCTTC
CDR3 protein: CASSQGLGPNSYGYTF

D gene: TRBD2
V gene: TRBV5-1
clone size: NA
J gene: TRBJ2-3
CDR3 DNA: TGCGCCAGCAGCCACGGGGGGGCCACACCAGATACGCACTATTTT
CDR3 protein: CASSHGGATPDTHYF

D gene: NA
V gene: TRBV28
clone size: many
J gene: TRBJ1-4
CDR3 DNA: TGTGCCAGCAGTTTAACCTCCGCCGGGGATGAAAAACTGTTTTTT
CDR3 protein: CASSLTSAGDEKLFF

D gene: NA
V gene: TRBV29-1
clone size: many
J gene: TRBJ2-5
CDR3 DNA: TGCAGCGTTCGGTCAGCCGGACAAGAGACCCAGTACTTC
CDR3 protein: CSVRSAGQETQYF

D gene: NA
V gene: TRBV3-1
clone size: NA
J gene: TRBJ2-5
CDR3 DNA: TGTGCCAGCAGCCAAGCGGGACTCGAGACCCAGTACTTC
CDR3 protein: CASSQAGLETQYF

D gene: NA
V gene: TRBV7-2
clone size: few
J gene: TRBJ2-1
CDR3 DNA: TGTGCCAGCAGCTTTACGACAGGCCACAATGAGCAGTTCTTC
CDR3 protein: CASSFTTGHNEQFF

D gene: NA
V gene: TRBV28
clone size: many
J gene: TRBJ2-3
CDR3 DNA: TGTGCCAGCAGGACGGGACTTTCTAGCACAGATACGCAGTATTTT
CDR3 protein: CASRTGLSSTDTQYF

D gene: NA
V gene: TRBV19
clone size: many
J gene: TRBJ2-2
CDR3 DNA: TGTGCCAGTAGTATCATCGGCCGCCTTACCGGGGAGCTGTTTTTT
CDR3 protein: CASSIIGRLTGELFF

D gene: TRBD2
V gene: TRBV2
clone size: NA
J gene: TRBJ2-3
CDR3 DNA: TGTGCCAGCAGTGGGACTAGCGTTACAGATACGCAGTATTTT
CDR3 protein: CASSGTSVTDTQYF

D gene: NA
V gene: TRBV6-5
clone size: many
J gene: TRBJ1-4
CDR3 DNA: TGTGCCAGCAGTTACTCGACTTCCTTAGGGGCAACTAATGAAAAACTGTTTTTT
CDR3 protein: CASSYSTSLGATNEKLFF

D gene: NA
V gene: TRBV5-1
clone size: NA
J gene: TRBJ1-2
CDR3 DNA: TGCGCCAGCAGCTTGGGGGGGATTTCAAGCTACACCTTC
CDR3 protein: CASSLGGISSYTF

D gene: NA
V gene: TRBV24-1
clone size: many
J gene: TRBJ2-7
CDR3 DNA: TGTGCCACCAGTGATTCCCGCTCCGACCGCACCTACGAGCAGTACTTC
CDR3 protein: CATSDSRSDRTYEQYF

D gene: NA
V gene: TRBV11-2
clone size: few
J gene: TRBJ2-3
CDR3 DNA: TGTGCCAGCAGCTTAGGTTTAGCGCCCACAGATACGCAGTATTTT
CDR3 protein: CASSLGLAPTDTQYF

D gene: NA
V gene: TRBV24-1
clone size: many
J gene: TRBJ2-1
CDR3 DNA: TGTGCCACCAGTGTAACGGGGAATGAGCAGTTCTTC
CDR3 protein: CATSVTGNEQFF

D gene: NA
V gene: TRBV11-2
clone size: many
J gene: TRBJ2-7
CDR3 DNA: TGTGCCAGCAGCTTAGGGGCTAGCTACGAGCAGTACTTC
CDR3 protein: CASSLGASYEQYF

D gene: TRBD2
V gene: TRBV20-1
clone size: NA
J gene: TRBJ2-3
CDR3 DNA: TGCAGTGCTAGAGGATCCCGAATCACGGGAGGCCCCACAGATACGCAGTATTTT
CDR3 protein: CSARGSRITGGPTDTQYF

D gene: TRBD2
V gene: TRBV19
clone size: NA
J gene: TRBJ2-1
CDR3 DNA: TGTGCCAGTAGACCAGGACTAGCGACCCACAATGAGCAGTTCTTC
CDR3 protein: CASRPGLATHNEQFF

D gene: NA
V gene: TRBV19
clone size: many
J gene: TRBJ1-6
CDR3 DNA: TGTGCCAGTAGTTTCGAGGGGACCCTTTCACCCCTCCACTTT
CDR3 protein: CASSFEGTLSPLHF

D gene: TRBD1
V gene: TRBV9
clone size: few
J gene: TRBJ2-7
CDR3 DNA: TGTGCCAGCAGCGAGGGTGTAGGGGGCCGGCAGTACTTC
CDR3 protein: CASSEGVGGRQYF

D gene: TRBD1
V gene: TRBV18
clone size: few
J gene: TRBJ2-4
CDR3 DNA: TGTGCCAGCTCCGGACAGGGTGTGGCGGGCCGCCGCTTCGCCAAAAACATTCAGTACTTC
CDR3 protein: CASSGQGVAGRRFAKNIQYF

D gene: TRBD1
V gene: TRBV9
clone size: few
J gene: TRBJ1-3
CDR3 DNA: TGTGCCAGCAGCGTCGGGACAGGAACTGGAAACACCATATATTTT
CDR3 protein: CASSVGTGTGNTIYF

D gene: NA
V gene: TRBV28
clone size: many
J gene: TRBJ2-6
CDR3 DNA: TGTGCCAGCAGTTTTCAGGGGTGGGCCTCTGGGGCCAACGTCCTGACTTTC
CDR3 protein: CASSFQGWASGANVLTF

D gene: TRBD2
V gene: TRBV12-3/TRBV12-4
clone size: many
J gene: TRBJ2-1
CDR3 DNA: TGTGCCAGCAGTTCCCCGGGGAGTCGGGAGGCCCACAATGAGCAGTTCTTC
CDR3 protein: CASSSPGSREAHNEQFF

D gene: NA
V gene: TRBV30
clone size: many
J gene: TRBJ1-1
CDR3 DNA: TGTGCCTGGGGCCGGGACACCTACACTGAAGCTTTCTTT
CDR3 protein: CAWGRDTYTEAFF

D gene: NA
V gene: TRBV27
clone size: many
J gene: TRBJ1-2
CDR3 DNA: TGTGCCAGCAGTCTATCAGGGTCTCCTAACTATGGCTACACCTTC
CDR3 protein: CASSLSGSPNYGYTF

D gene: NA
V gene: TRBV11-2
clone size: NA
J gene: TRBJ2-7
CDR3 DNA: TGTGCCAGCAGCTTAGTAGGGTACTACGAGCAGTACTTC
CDR3 protein: CASSLVGYYEQYF

D gene: NA
V gene: TRBV6-2/TRBV6-3
clone size: NA
J gene: TRBJ1-1
CDR3 DNA: TGTACCAGCAGTCGACCGGCTTACCTGGCATTCTTT
CDR3 protein: CTSSRPAYLAFF

D gene: NA
V gene: TRBV12-3/TRBV12-4
clone size: many
J gene: TRBJ1-1
CDR3 DNA: TGTGCCGCGGGGCCGGGGGGCGCGGGGACTGAAGCTTTCTTT
CDR3 protein: CAAGPGGAGTEAFF

D gene: NA
V gene: TRBV19
clone size: many
J gene: TRBJ2-7
CDR3 DNA: TGTGCCAGTAGTCCCCAGGCATACGGGGCAAACGAGCAGTACTTC
CDR3 protein: CASSPQAYGANEQYF

D gene: TRBD1
V gene: TRBV3-1
clone size: many
J gene: TRBJ2-7
CDR3 DNA: TGTGCCAGCAGCCCGCGGACAGGGGGCGCCGAGCAGTACTTC
CDR3 protein: CASSPRTGGAEQYF

D gene: NA
V gene: TRBV10-3
clone size: many
J gene: TRBJ1-5
CDR3 DNA: TGTGCCATCAGTGCCTCGGGTCGGGGGGGCAATCAGCCCCAGCATTTT
CDR3 protein: CAISASGRGGNQPQHF

D gene: TRBD2
V gene: TRBV20-1
clone size: many
J gene: TRBJ2-3
CDR3 DNA: TGCAGTGCTAGACTGACTAGCGGACCCACAGATACGCAGTATTTT
CDR3 protein: CSARLTSGPTDTQYF

D gene: NA
V gene: TRBV5-6
clone size: NA
J gene: TRBJ2-3
CDR3 DNA: TGTGCCAGCAGCTGGATACCTACAGATACGCAGTATTTT
CDR3 protein: CASSWIPTDTQYF

D gene: NA
V gene: TRBV15
clone size: NA
J gene: TRBJ1-1
CDR3 DNA: TGTGCCACCAGCAGAGGATCGGGGATGAACACTGAAGCTTTCTTT
CDR3 protein: CATSRGSGMNTEAFF

D gene: NA
V gene: TRBV27
clone size: many
J gene: TRBJ1-5
CDR3 DNA: TGTGCCAGCAGCCCGGGACTTGCTAATCAGCCCCAGCATTTT
CDR3 protein: CASSPGLANQPQHF

D gene: NA
V gene: TRBV2
clone size: many
J gene: TRBJ2-6
CDR3 DNA: TGTGCCAGCAGTGAAGGGCGCGCTGGGGCCAACGTCCTGACTTTC
CDR3 protein: CASSEGRAGANVLTF

D gene: TRBD1
V gene: TRBV2
clone size: few
J gene: TRBJ2-1
CDR3 DNA: TGTGCCACTCACGAGGACAGGGGAACGAATGAGCAGCTCTTC
CDR3 protein: CATHEDRGTNEQLF

D gene: TRBD1
V gene: TRBV6-1
clone size: few
J gene: TRBJ1-2
CDR3 DNA: TGTGCCAGCAGTCTGACCGGGACAGGGGCTCGAGGCTACACCTTC
CDR3 protein: CASSLTGTGARGYTF

D gene: TRBD1
V gene: TRBV20-1
clone size: NA
J gene: TRBJ1-2
CDR3 DNA: TGCAGTGCTAGACACCTGACAGGGGGCCGGGACTATGGCTACACCTTC
CDR3 protein: CSARHLTGGRDYGYTF

D gene: NA
V gene: TRBV30
clone size: many
J gene: TRBJ1-1
CDR3 DNA: TGTGCCTGGAGTGTAAATTTTGGGGGTGGCACTGAAGCTTTCTTT
CDR3 protein: CAWSVNFGGGTEAFF

D gene: NA
V gene: TRBV7-2
clone size: many
J gene: TRBJ1-6
CDR3 DNA: TGTGCCAGCAGCTTATTGTCGTCGGGGGGGCGGAATTCACCCCTCCACTTT
CDR3 protein: CASSLLSSGGRNSPLHF

D gene: TRBD1
V gene: TRBV28
clone size: few
J gene: TRBJ2-1
CDR3 DNA: TGTGCCAGCAGTTCGTACAGGGGGCAGTTCTTC
CDR3 protein: CASSSYRGQFF

D gene: TRBD1
V gene: TRBV28
clone size: many
J gene: TRBJ1-1
CDR3 DNA: TGTGCCAGCAGTCCGGGACAGGAGGTTCTTGACACTGAAGCTTTCTTT
CDR3 protein: CASSPGQEVLDTEAFF

D gene: NA
V gene: TRBV28
clone size: many
J gene: TRBJ2-7
CDR3 DNA: TGTGCCAGCAGAACCCCCGGGACGAGCTCCTACGAGCAGTACTTC
CDR3 protein: CASRTPGTSSYEQYF

D gene: TRBD2
V gene: TRBV25-1
clone size: NA
J gene: TRBJ2-1
CDR3 DNA: TGTGCCAGCAGTGACCCCGGGACTATCAACAATGAGCAGTTCTTC
CDR3 protein: CASSDPGTINNEQFF

D gene: TRBD1
V gene: TRBV28
clone size: few
J gene: TRBJ2-5
CDR3 DNA: TGTGCCAGCAGTAAAGGACAGGGGGACGAAGAGACCCAGTACTTC
CDR3 protein: CASSKGQGDEETQYF

D gene: NA
V gene: TRBV2
clone size: many
J gene: TRBJ1-6
CDR3 DNA: TGTGCCAGCAGGCAGGGTTCCTATAATTCACCCCTCCACTTT
CDR3 protein: CASRQGSYNSPLHF

D gene: NA
V gene: TRBV20-1
clone size: few
J gene: TRBJ2-7
CDR3 DNA: TGCAGTGCTAGAGATCCGCGACTAGGAGTCGCCTACGAGCAGTACTTC
CDR3 protein: CSARDPRLGVAYEQYF

D gene: NA
V gene: TRBV29-1
clone size: NA
J gene: TRBJ1-2
CDR3 DNA: TGCAGCGTTGAAGAAGGCCCGTCCAGGGAACCCACTAACTATGGCTACACCTTC
CDR3 protein: CSVEEGPSREPTNYGYTF

D gene: TRBD2
V gene: TRBV3-1
clone size: many
J gene: TRBJ2-7
CDR3 DNA: TGTGCCAGCAGCCAGGGACTAGCGGTCTCCTACGAGCAGTACTTC
CDR3 protein: CASSQGLAVSYEQYF

D gene: TRBD2
V gene: TRBV5-1
clone size: many
J gene: TRBJ2-5
CDR3 DNA: TGCGCCAGCAAGGACGGACTAGCGGTGGAGACCCAGTACTTC
CDR3 protein: CASKDGLAVETQYF

D gene: NA
V gene: TRBV9
clone size: many
J gene: TRBJ2-5
CDR3 DNA: TGTGCCAGCGGCCCGAGGGGGGGCGGAGAGACCCAGTACTTC
CDR3 protein: CASGPRGGGETQYF

D gene: NA
V gene: TRBV15
clone size: many
J gene: TRBJ1-1
CDR3 DNA: TGTGCCACCAGCAGACCCCGCTCCAGGGGTCGCGGGGGGACTGAAGCTTTCTTT
CDR3 protein: CATSRPRSRGRGGTEAFF